This T cell receptor (beta chain) was profiled in a study of cytomegalovirus exposure and HLA in healthy donors. Background on the study: A data release that came early held roughly 85 million unique TCRs from HLA-typed donors.

The PCR ran on 60 Vbeta and 13 Jbeta primers. Clones were read by immunoSEQ multiplex PCR, and TCRdb kept only the in-frame ones, dropping some. Of roughly 120,000 clones in the sample, around 78% are singletons; the top ten hold 3.6%. There are a few counts of this clone. Its cognate antigen is unknown. This CDR3 comprises 14 residues. The V and J ends lost 4 bases and 0 bases respectively, with 10 bases between them. The germline V gene has CDR1 SGHKS and CDR2 YYEKEE (reference sequence). Study-wide findings and caveats: Specificity of a few CMV-associated chains for CMV antigens was verified in vitro. Follow-up analysis found HLA locus-dependent TCR association rates, highest for DRB1 and lowest for HLA-C. A later analysis, which compared TCR beta chains of equal frequency, found the HLA-associated ones more clonally expanded.

The chain has TRBV5-5 and TRBJ1-1; D is unresolved. Sequences were obtained from PBMCs. The sequence came from a man in his forties in good health and CMV-seronegative. The CDR3 reads CASSIDIMNTEAFF. The CDR3 DNA sequence: TGTGCCAGCAGCATAGACATCATGAACACTGAAGCTTTCTTT.